This T cell receptor (beta chain) was sequenced in a study of cytomegalovirus exposure and HLA in healthy donors. Study information: Most genotyped donors, roughly 80% of about 360, had Caucasian-associated genetic ancestry. Study-wide points: Segments of the TCR beta V type were, in most cases, productive about 90% or about 30% of the time in an earlier analysis. Cytomegalovirus status, reportedly, was diagnosed with high specificity and sensitivity by the classifier.

From germline, CDR1 is MNHEY and CDR2 SVGAGI. There are 14 residues in the CDR3. About this clone itself: Its antigen is as yet unknown.

The PCR used 60 Vbeta and 13 Jbeta primers. Profiling relied on immunoSEQ multiplex PCR, and the TCRdb table lists in-frame clones only, not all of them. The sample shows about 160,000 clones, roughly 80% of them seen only once. The V call is TRBV6-5, the J call TRBJ2-5; 7 bases agree with TRBD1. The DNA matches TRBJ2-7 better at its end, which makes the J call doubtful. The sequenced sample was PBMCs. This clonotype was sampled from a woman aged 18-29 years in good health and CMV-seronegative. CDR3 residues: CASSMGQHSYEQYF. The CDR3 nucleotides are TGTGCCAGCAGCATGGGACAGCACTCCTACGAGCAGTACTTC.